This T cell receptor beta chain was profiled in a study of T cells in localized non-small cell lung cancer. This clone came up a few times. Its antigen is as yet unknown. V dropped 3 bases and J dropped 2; count of bases not matched to a gene: 8. The CDR3 extends over 18 amino acids. Germline CDR1 SGHNT, CDR2 YYREEE (reference sequence). The data were produced by immunoSEQ multiplex PCR, yet TCRdb's version contains in-frame clones alone and is incomplete. The sample holds 35,000 or so clones, around nine tenths seen once. General study findings and limits: The study detected a median roughly 61 of the top 100 tumor clones in adjacent lung. Tumor showed lower T cell clonality than uninvolved adjacent lung, where it was highest. Heterogeneity cannot be ruled out, as sequencing used one tumor region only.

The chain employs TRBV5-4 and TRBJ2-6, with 10 bases identical to TRBD1. The clonotype originates from a woman aged 35-75 years with stage I lung adenocarcinoma. The sample in question was peripheral blood, obtained before any cancer treatment. CDR3 nucleotides: TGTGCCAGCAGCTCCGACAGGGGGCGCCTTACTGGGGCCAACGTCCTGACTTTC. Its protein product is CASSSDRGRLTGANVLTF.